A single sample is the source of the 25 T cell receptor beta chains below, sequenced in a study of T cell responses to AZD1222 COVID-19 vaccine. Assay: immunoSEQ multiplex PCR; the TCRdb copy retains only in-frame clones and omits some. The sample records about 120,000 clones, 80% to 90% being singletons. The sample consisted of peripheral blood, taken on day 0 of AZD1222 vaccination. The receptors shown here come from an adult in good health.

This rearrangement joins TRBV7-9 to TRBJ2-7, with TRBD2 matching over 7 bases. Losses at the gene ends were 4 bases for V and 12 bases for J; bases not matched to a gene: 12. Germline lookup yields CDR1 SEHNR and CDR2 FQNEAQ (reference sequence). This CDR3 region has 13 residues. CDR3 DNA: TGTGCCAGCAGCTCTGGGGAGGTGGGAGGGCCGTACTTC. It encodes CASSSGEVGGPYF.

This chain's CDR3 is CASSLIKGDQPQHF. The DNA for the CDR3 is TGTGCCAGCAGTTTAATTAAGGGGGATCAGCCCCAGCATTTT. The J gene is TRBJ1-5, the V gene TRBV28; D possibly corresponds to TRBD1 (6 bases). The CDR3 sequence is 14 residues long. Germline lookup yields CDR1 MDHEN and CDR2 SYDVKM. V shed 2 bases and J shed 5 bases, with 10 bases lying between them.

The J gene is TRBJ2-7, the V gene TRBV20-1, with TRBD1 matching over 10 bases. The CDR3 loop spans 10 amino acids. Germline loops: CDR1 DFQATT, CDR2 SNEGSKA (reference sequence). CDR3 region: CGTGVDEQYF. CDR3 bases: TGCGGGACAGGGGTCGACGAGCAGTACTTC.

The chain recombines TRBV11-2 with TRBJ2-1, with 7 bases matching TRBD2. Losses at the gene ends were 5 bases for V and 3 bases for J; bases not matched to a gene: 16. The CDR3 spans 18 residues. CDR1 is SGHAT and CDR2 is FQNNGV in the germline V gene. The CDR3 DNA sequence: TGTGCCAGCAGCCCCTTGGCGGGAGTGTCATTGGGCTACAATGAGCAGTTCTTC. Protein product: CASSPLAGVSLGYNEQFF.

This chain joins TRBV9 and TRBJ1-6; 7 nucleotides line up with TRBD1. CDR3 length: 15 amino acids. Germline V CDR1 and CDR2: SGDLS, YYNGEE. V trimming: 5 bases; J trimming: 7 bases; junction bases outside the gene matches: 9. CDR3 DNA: TGTGCCAGCAGAAGGGACAGCTCGCCAAATTCACCCCTCCACTTT. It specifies CASRRDSSPNSPLHF.

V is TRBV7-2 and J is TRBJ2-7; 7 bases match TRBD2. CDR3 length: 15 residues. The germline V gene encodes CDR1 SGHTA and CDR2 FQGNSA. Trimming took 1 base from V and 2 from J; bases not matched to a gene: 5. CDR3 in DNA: TGTGCCAGCAGCTTAGGGACTAGTCCACCCTACGAGCAGTACTTC. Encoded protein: CASSLGTSPPYEQYF.

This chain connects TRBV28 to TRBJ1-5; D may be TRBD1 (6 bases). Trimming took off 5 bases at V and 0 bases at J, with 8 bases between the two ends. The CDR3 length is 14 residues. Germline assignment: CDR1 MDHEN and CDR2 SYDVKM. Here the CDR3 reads CASSQGYSNQPQHF. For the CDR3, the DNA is TGTGCCAGCAGTCAGGGGTATAGCAATCAGCCCCAGCATTTT.

In DNA, the CDR3 is TGTGCCTGGAGTGTGGGCGGGACAGGCGAGCAGTACTTC. It translates to CAWSVGGTGEQYF. V and J are TRBV30 and TRBJ2-7, with 8 bases that match TRBD1. The CDR3 runs 13 residues. Germline V lookup: CDR1 GTSNPN, CDR2 SVGIG (reference sequence). The junction had 4 bases not matched to a gene; V was cut back by 0 bases and J by 6 bases.

The CDR3: CASSPRTSRSTDTQYF. In DNA, the CDR3 is TGTGCCAGCAGTCCCCGGACTAGCAGGAGCACAGATACGCAGTATTTT. This sequence joins TRBV2 and TRBJ2-3, with 8 bases lining up with TRBD2. In germline, CDR1 is SNHLY, CDR2 FYNNEI. This CDR3 region has 16 residues. V shed 5 bases and J 0 bases; nucleotides not matched to a gene: 7.

The CDR3 sequence is CASRWDQGANTEAFF. The CDR3 region has the DNA TGTGCCAGCCGATGGGACCAGGGAGCGAACACTGAAGCTTTCTTT. This chain connects TRBV28 to TRBJ1-1; D might be TRBD1 (5 bases). The CDR3 covers 15 residues. The germline V gene encodes CDR1 MDHEN and CDR2 SYDVKM. V was trimmed by 8 bases and J by 1 base, leaving 17 bases between them. Full variable domain (missing parts from reference TRBV28 and TRBJ1-1): DVKVTQSSRYLVKRTGEKVFLECVQDMDHENMFWYRQDPGLGLRLIYFSYDVKMKEKGDIPEGYSVSREKKERFSLILESASTNQTSMYLCASRWDQGANTEAFFGQGTRLTVV.

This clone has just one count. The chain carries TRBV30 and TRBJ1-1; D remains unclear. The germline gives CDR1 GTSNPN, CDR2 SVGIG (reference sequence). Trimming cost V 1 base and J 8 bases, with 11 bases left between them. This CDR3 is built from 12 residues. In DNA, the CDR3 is TGTGCCTGGAGTGAGGGAGAGTGGGAAGCTTTCTTT. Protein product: CAWSEGEWEAFF.

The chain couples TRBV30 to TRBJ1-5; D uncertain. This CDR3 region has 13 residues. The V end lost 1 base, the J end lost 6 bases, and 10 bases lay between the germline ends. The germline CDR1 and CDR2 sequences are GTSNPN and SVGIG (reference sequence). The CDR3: CAWSAIPSQPQHF. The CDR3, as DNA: TGTGCCTGGAGTGCAATCCCCAGTCAGCCCCAGCATTTT.

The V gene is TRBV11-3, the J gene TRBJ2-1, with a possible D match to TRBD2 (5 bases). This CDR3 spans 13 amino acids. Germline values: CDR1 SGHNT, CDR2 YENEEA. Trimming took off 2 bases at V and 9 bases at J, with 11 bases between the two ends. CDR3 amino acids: CASSLRGWGEQFF. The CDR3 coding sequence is TGTGCCAGCAGCTTACGGGGTTGGGGTGAGCAGTTCTTC. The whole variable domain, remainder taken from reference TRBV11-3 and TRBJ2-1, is EAGVVQSPRYKIIEKKQPVAFWCNPISGHNTLYWYLQNLGQGPELLIRYENEEAVDDSQLPKDRFSAERLKGVDSTLKIQPAELGDSAVYLCASSLRGWGEQFFGPGTRLTVL.

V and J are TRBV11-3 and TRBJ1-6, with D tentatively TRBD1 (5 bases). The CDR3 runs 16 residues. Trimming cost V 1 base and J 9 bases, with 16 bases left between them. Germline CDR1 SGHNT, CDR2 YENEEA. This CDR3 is CASSLGSRGFISPLHF. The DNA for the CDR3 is TGTGCCAGCAGCTTAGGAAGCCGGGGGTTTATTTCACCCCTCCACTTT.

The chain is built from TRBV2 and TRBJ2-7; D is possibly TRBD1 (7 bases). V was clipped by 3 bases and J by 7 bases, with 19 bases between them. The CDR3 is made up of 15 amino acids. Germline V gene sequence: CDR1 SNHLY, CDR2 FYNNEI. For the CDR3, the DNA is TGTGCCAGCAGTGACAGGGCAGGGGGTGCGGGAGAGCAGTACTTC. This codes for CASSDRAGGAGEQYF.

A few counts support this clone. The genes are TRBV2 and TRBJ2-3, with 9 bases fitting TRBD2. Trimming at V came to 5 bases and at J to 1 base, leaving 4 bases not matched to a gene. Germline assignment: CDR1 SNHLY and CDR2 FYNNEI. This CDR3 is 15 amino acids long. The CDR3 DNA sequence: TGTGCCAGCAGTCCACGACTAGCGGGCACAGATACGCAGTATTTT. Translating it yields CASSPRLAGTDTQYF.

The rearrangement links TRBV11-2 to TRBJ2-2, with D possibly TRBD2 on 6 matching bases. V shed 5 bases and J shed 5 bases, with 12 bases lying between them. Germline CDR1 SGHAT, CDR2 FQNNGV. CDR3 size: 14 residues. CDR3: CASSPGVRTGELFF. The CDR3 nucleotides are TGTGCCAGCAGCCCGGGGGTCCGAACCGGGGAGCTGTTTTTT.

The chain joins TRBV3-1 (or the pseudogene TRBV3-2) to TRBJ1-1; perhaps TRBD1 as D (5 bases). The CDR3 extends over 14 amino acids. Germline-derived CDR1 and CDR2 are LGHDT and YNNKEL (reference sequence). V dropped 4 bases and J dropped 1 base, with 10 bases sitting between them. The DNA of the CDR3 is TGTGCCAGCAGCCCGGGACTGGGGAACACTGAAGCTTTCTTT. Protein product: CASSPGLGNTEAFF.

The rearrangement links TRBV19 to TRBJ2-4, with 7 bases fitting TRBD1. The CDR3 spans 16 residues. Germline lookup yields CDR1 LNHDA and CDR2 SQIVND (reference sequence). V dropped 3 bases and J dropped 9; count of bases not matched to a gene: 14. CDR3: CASSMFYPTGPGIQYF. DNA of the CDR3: TGTGCCAGTAGTATGTTCTATCCGACAGGGCCAGGCATTCAGTACTTC.

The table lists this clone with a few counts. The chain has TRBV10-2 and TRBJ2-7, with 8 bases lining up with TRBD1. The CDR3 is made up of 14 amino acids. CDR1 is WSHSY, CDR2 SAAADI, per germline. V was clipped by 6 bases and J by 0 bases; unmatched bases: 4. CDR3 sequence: CASRDRAGSYEQYF. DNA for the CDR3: TGCGCCAGCAGGGACAGGGCCGGCTCCTACGAGCAGTACTTC.

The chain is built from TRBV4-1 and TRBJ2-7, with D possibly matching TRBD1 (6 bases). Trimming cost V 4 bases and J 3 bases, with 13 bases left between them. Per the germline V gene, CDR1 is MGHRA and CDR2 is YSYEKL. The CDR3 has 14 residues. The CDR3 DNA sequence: TGCGCCAGCAGCCTGATTACAGGGATCTACGAGCAGTACTTC. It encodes CASSLITGIYEQYF.

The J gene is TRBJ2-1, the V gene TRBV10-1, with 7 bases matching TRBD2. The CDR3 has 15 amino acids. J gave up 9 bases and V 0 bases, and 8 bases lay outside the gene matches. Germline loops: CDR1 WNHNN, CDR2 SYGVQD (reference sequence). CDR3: CASSESASGTSEQFF. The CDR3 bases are TGCGCCAGCAGTGAGTCGGCTAGCGGAACCAGTGAGCAGTTCTTC.

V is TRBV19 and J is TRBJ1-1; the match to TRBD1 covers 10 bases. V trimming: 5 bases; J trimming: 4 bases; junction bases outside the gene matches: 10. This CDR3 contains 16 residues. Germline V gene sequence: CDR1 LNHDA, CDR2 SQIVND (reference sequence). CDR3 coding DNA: TGTGCCAGTAGTCCCCGGGACAGGGGTCCGTCCACTGAAGCTTTCTTT. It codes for CASSPRDRGPSTEAFF.

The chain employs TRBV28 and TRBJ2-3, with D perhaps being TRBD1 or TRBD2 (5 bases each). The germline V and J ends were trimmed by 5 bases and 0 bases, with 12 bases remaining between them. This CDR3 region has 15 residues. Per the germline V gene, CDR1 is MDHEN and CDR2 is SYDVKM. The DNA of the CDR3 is TGTGCCAGCAGTGCCTCGGGGCTCAGCACAGATACGCAGTATTTT. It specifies CASSASGLSTDTQYF.

The CDR3 region is CASSQDGRGAEVEAFF. CDR3 nucleotides: TGTGCCAGCAGCCAAGATGGCCGGGGGGCGGAAGTTGAAGCTTTCTTT. The chain uses TRBV3-1 (or the pseudogene TRBV3-2) and TRBJ1-1, with a tentative D call TRBD1 (6 bases). The V gene lost 0 bases and the J gene lost 7 bases, with 18 bases spanning the gap. The CDR3 is made up of 16 amino acids. Germline CDR1 and CDR2: LGHDT and YNNKEL (reference sequence).